The clone carrying this TCR beta chain was detected ten times or more. The target antigen is unknown. A second PCR, run for roughly 7 to 12 cycles, used a sample-barcoded 5' primer plus a J-beta primer mix. Each of the cDNA molecules was tagged by a template-switch adaptor with 12 random nucleotides. A single record per CDR3 protein comes from TCRdb applying MiXCR to the 5' RACE reads. The table records 650,000 to 700,000 distinct CDR3 sequences, roughly 32% of them present only once. These data come from a study of blood T cells in healthy people across ages. Looked up from germline, CDR1 is SGHVS and CDR2 is FQNEAQ. V shed 1 base and J 0 bases; nucleotides not matched to a gene: 5. This CDR3 spans 18 amino acids. Overall study results and limits: Strong correlation linked observed beta diversity and percent naive T cells. Greater diversity and more naive CD4+ cells were seen in long-lived donors than in aged donors.

The J gene is TRBJ2-3, the V gene TRBV7-8; 12 nucleotides line up with TRBD2. This receptor was obtained from a woman older than 75 in good health. The sequenced sample consisted of blood. The CDR3 DNA follows: TGTGCCAGCAGCTTAGTACTAGCGGGGGGTACTAGCACAGATACGCAGTATTTT. It is translated as CASSLVLAGGTSTDTQYF.